The clone carrying this T cell receptor (beta chain) was seen a handful of times. Its specificity is not known. The sample originates from a study of post-analysis software for immune sequencing data. Broader study findings: A few TRBV segments were significantly more frequent in patients than in controls. TRBV5-6, TRBV5-1 and TRBV20-1 were among these segments. Controls had significantly higher normalized Chao1 diversity than multiple sclerosis patients.

Unique molecular identifiers featured in each of the TCR beta cDNA libraries. TCRdb itself ran the PCR reads through MiXCR, one entry per CDR3 protein. The profile covers about 540,000 distinct CDR3 sequences, with under 40% appearing a single time and around 6% taken by the ten largest. Germline lookup yields CDR1 SGDLS and CDR2 YYNGEE. With V trimmed by 0 bases and J by 5 bases, 2 bases remained unmatched. CDR3 size: 14 residues. The sample consisted of blood. The receptor was isolated from a girl aged 2 to 17 with multiple sclerosis. This chain uses TRBV9 with TRBJ1-5; 7 positions agree with TRBD1. This CDR3 reads CASSVDGTDQPQHF. CDR3 in DNA: TGTGCCAGCAGCGTAGATGGGACAGATCAGCCCCAGCATTTT.